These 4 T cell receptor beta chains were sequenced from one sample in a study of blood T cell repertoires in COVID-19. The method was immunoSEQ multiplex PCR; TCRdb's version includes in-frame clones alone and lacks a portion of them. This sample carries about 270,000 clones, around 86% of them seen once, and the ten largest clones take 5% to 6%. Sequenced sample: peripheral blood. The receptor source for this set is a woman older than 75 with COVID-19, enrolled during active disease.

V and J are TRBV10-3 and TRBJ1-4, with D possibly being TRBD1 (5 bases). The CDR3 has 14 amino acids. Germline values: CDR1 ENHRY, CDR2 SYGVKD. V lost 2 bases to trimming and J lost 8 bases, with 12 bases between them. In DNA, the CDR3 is TGTGCCATCAGTGAGCCTGGGGGAGGAGAAAAACTGTTTTTT. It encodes CAISEPGGGEKLFF.

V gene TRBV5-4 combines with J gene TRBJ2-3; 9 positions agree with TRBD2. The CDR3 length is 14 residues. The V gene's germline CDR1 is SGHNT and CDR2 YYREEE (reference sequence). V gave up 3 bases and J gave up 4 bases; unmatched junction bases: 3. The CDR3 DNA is TGTGCCAGCAGCTCTGGACTAGCGTCAGATACGCAGTATTTT. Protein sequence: CASSSGLASDTQYF.

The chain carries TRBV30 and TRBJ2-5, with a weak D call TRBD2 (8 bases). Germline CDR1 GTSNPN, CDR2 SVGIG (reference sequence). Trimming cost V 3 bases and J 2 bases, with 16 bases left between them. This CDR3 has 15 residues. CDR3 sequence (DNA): TGTGCCTGGAGCCCGGGGGGGACAGAGCAAGAGACCCAGTACTTC. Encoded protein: CAWSPGGTEQETQYF.

CDR3 region: CASSLVKGALNTEAFF. The CDR3 DNA reads TGCGCCAGCAGCTTGGTTAAGGGGGCCTTGAACACTGAAGCTTTCTTT. V gene TRBV5-1 combines with J gene TRBJ1-1, with 7 bases that match TRBD1. J gave up 0 bases and V 0 bases, and 5 bases lay outside the gene matches. Germline V gene data show CDR1 as SGHRS and CDR2 as YFSETQ. The CDR3 runs 16 residues.